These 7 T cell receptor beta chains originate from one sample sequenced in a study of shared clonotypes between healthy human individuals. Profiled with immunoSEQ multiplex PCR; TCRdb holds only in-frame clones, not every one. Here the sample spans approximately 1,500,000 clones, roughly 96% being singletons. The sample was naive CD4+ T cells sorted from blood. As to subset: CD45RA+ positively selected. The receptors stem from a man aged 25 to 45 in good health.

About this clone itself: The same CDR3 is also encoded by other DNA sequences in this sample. DNA for the CDR3: TGCGCCAGCAGCTTGGATGGACGGAGCTACGAGCAGTACTTC. It translates to CASSLDGRSYEQYF. The chain combines TRBV5-1 with TRBJ2-7; D remains ambiguous. The CDR3 runs to 14 residues. Germline-derived CDR1 and CDR2 are SGHRS and YFSETQ. V was shortened by 0 bases and J by 3 bases, with 10 bases between the two germline ends.

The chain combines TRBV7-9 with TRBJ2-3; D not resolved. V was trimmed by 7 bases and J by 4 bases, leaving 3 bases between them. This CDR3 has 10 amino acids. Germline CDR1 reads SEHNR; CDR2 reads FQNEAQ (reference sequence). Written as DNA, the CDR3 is TGTGCCAGCACCGCAGATACGCAGTATTTT. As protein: CASTADTQYF.

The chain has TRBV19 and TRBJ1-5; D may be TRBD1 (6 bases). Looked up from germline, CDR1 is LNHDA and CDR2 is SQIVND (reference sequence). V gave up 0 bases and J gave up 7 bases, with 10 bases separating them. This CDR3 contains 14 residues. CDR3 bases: TGTGCCAGTAGTATAGAGGACGGGGGCCAGCCCCAGCATTTT. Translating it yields CASSIEDGGQPQHF.

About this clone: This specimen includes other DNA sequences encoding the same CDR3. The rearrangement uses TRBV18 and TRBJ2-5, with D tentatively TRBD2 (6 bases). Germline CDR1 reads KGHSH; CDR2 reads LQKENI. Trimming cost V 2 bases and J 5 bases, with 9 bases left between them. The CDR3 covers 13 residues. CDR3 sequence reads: CASSPGGLETQYF. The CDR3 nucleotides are TGTGCCAGCTCACCAGGAGGGCTGGAGACCCAGTACTTC.

CDR3: CASSQDELAGVEQFF. The CDR3 DNA reads TGCGCCAGCAGCCAAGACGAGCTGGCGGGAGTTGAGCAGTTCTTC. The J gene is TRBJ2-1, the V gene TRBV4-3; 7 nucleotides align to TRBD2. This CDR3 is 15 amino acids long. The trim removed 0 bases at V and 9 bases at J, leaving 8 bases unmatched. Germline CDR1 reads LGHNA; CDR2 reads YSLEER.

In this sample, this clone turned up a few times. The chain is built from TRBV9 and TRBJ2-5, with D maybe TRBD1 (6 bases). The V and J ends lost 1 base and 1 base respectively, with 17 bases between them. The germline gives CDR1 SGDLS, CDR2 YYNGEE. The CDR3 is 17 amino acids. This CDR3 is CASSVSVGGGVQETQYF. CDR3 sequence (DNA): TGTGCCAGCAGCGTATCAGTAGGGGGTGGTGTCCAAGAGACCCAGTACTTC.

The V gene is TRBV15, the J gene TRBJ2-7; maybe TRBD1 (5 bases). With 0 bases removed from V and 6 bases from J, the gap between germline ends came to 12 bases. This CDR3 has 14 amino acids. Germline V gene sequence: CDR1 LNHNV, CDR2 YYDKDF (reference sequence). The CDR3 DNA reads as TGTGCCACCAGCAGAGACTCCAGGGTGGGCGAGCAGTACTTC. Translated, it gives CATSRDSRVGEQYF.